The 26 T cell receptor beta chains given below trace back to one sample, sequenced in a study of T-cell reconstitution after alpha-beta-depleted transplantation in children. As it was prepared, the TCRbeta library received unique molecular identifiers. TCRdb re-called the PCR reads through MiXCR, storing one row per CDR3 protein. In the table there are 900,000 or so distinct CDR3 sequences, about 15% of which are singletons. Sequenced here: PBMCs, mostly from graft donor cells, sampled 360 days after TCRalphabeta/CD19-depleted stem cell transplant. The receptors originated from a male patient under 18 who had a stem cell transplant for acute lymphoblastic leukemia, so the T cells may come from the graft donor.

Only a few counts were recorded for this clonotype. J is TRBJ2-7 and V is TRBV18, with TRBD2 identical over 12 bases. The CDR3 sequence is 16 residues long. The V segment lost 8 bases and the J segment 6 bases; nucleotides outside the gene matches: 14. Germline V gives CDR1 KGHSH, CDR2 LQKENI. As DNA, the CDR3 is TGTGCCAGCGGGGCGCTAGCGGGAGGGCCTGGGAGCGAGCAGTACTTC. It specifies CASGALAGGPGSEQYF.

This clonotype was detected only a few times. V and J are TRBV9 and TRBJ2-5; 7 bases agree with TRBD2. Germline-derived CDR1 and CDR2 are SGDLS and YYNGEE. Unmatched junction bases numbered 5, after V lost 0 bases and J lost 3 bases. This CDR3 spans 15 amino acids. CDR3: CASSVVGGPKETQYF. The CDR3 nucleotides read TGTGCCAGCAGCGTAGTGGGAGGGCCGAAAGAGACCCAGTACTTC.

This clonotype was seen repeatedly, ten times or more. The rearrangement uses TRBV3-1 and TRBJ2-3; D perhaps matches TRBD1 (5 bases). The CDR3 has 13 residues. Between the trimmed V and J ends, which lost 3 bases and 4 bases, there was a span of 8 bases. Germline lookup yields CDR1 LGHDT and CDR2 YNNKEL (reference sequence). CDR3 in amino acids: CASSQQGPDTQYF. CDR3 in DNA: TGTGCCAGCAGCCAGCAGGGTCCAGATACGCAGTATTTT.

The chain couples TRBV7-9 to TRBJ1-5; perhaps TRBD1 as D (5 bases). This CDR3 contains 14 residues. The germline V and J ends were trimmed by 4 bases and 3 bases, with 10 bases remaining between them. Germline V gene sequence: CDR1 SEHNR, CDR2 FQNEAQ (reference sequence). CDR3 residues: CASSSQGHNQPQHF. The CDR3 nucleotides are TGTGCCAGCAGCTCCCAGGGCCACAATCAGCCCCAGCATTTT.

This rearrangement joins TRBV4-1 to TRBJ2-3; D may correspond to TRBD1 or TRBD2 (5 bases each). This CDR3 region has 16 residues. The ends were cut back, 2 bases at V and 6 bases at J, with 18 bases in the middle. Germline-derived CDR1 and CDR2 are MGHRA and YSYEKL. The CDR3 DNA reads as TGCGCCAGCAGCCAAACCCCAGGACGGGGCGTTGATACGCAGTATTTT. Its protein product is CASSQTPGRGVDTQYF.

The chain combines TRBV18 with TRBJ1-3; perhaps TRBD1 as D (6 bases). Germline V gene lookup returns CDR1 KGHSH and CDR2 LQKENI. CDR3 size: 16 residues. Deletions cut 4 bases from V and 4 bases from J, with 17 bases between. The CDR3 is CASSLGRQDSGNTIYF. In DNA form, the CDR3 reads TGTGCCAGCTCACTTGGTCGCCAGGACAGCGGAAACACCATATATTTT.

This clonotype was detected only a few times. V and J are TRBV20-1 and TRBJ2-7; TRBD2 is a possible D gene (6 bases). Trimming took 2 bases from V and 5 from J, leaving 16 bases between them. The germline V gene encodes CDR1 DFQATT and CDR2 SNEGSKA (reference sequence). CDR3 length: 14 residues. The DNA for the CDR3 is TGCAGTGCTAGATACCGGTCGGGGGAAAACGAGCAGTACTTC. This codes for CSARYRSGENEQYF.

In its sample, this clonotype was seen many times. The chain joins TRBV5-1 to TRBJ1-2; D unclear. Germline V gene data show CDR1 as SGHRS and CDR2 as YFSETQ. The CDR3 has 15 amino acids. V was shortened by 0 bases and J by 2 bases, with 11 bases between the two germline ends. The chain's CDR3 is CASSLGQTLNYGYTF. Written as DNA, the CDR3 is TGCGCCAGCAGCTTGGGCCAGACTTTGAACTATGGCTACACCTTC.

The gene calls are TRBV7-2 and TRBJ1-4; 7 bases are a match to TRBD1. Germline CDR1 SGHTA, CDR2 FQGNSA. With V trimmed by 5 bases and J by 3 bases, 24 bases remained unmatched. This CDR3 has 21 amino acids. The CDR3 reads CASSPSTGMEIWGLSNEKLFF. In DNA, the CDR3 is TGTGCCAGCAGCCCATCGACAGGGATGGAGATATGGGGTCTTTCTAATGAAAAACTGTTTTTT. The entire variable domain, with the rest obtained from reference TRBV7-2 and TRBJ1-4, is as follows: GAGVSQSPSNKVTEKGKDVELRCDPISGHTALYWYRQSLGQGLEFLIYFQGNSAPDKSGLPSDRFSAERTGGSVSTLTIQRTQQEDSAVYLCASSPSTGMEIWGLSNEKLFFGSGTQLSVL.

The CDR3 nucleotides read TGCAGCGTTGCCCCAGGGGGCCTCCATGGCTACACCTTC. Amino acid sequence: CSVAPGGLHGYTF. The chain couples TRBV29-1 to TRBJ1-2; TRBD1 agrees at 8 bases. There are 13 residues in the CDR3. V lost 4 bases, J lost 6 bases, and 7 bases stayed unmatched. Germline V gives CDR1 SQVTM, CDR2 ANQGSEA.

The sample holds many counts of this clonotype. The chain carries TRBV29-1 and TRBJ2-7; tentatively, D is TRBD2 (6 bases). The CDR3 has 12 residues. V lost 3 bases to trimming and J lost 3 bases, with 9 bases between them. The germline V gene encodes CDR1 SQVTM and CDR2 ANQGSEA. This CDR3 is CSVERGGYEQYF. As DNA, the CDR3 is TGCAGCGTTGAGAGGGGAGGCTACGAGCAGTACTTC.

V and J are TRBV18 and TRBJ1-4, with TRBD1 as a possible D gene (5 bases). The CDR3 is 15 residues long. Trimming took off 3 bases at V and 0 bases at J, with 8 bases between the two ends. Germline values: CDR1 KGHSH, CDR2 LQKENI. The CDR3 sequence: CASSPDSTTNEKLFF. The CDR3 DNA is TGTGCCAGCTCACCTGACAGCACAACTAATGAAAAACTGTTTTTT.

This clonotype was picked up a small number of times. The gene calls are TRBV4-1 and TRBJ1-1; 9 nucleotides agree with TRBD1. Trimming removed 4 bases from V and 2 bases from J; junction bases left unmatched: 8. This CDR3 is built from 16 residues. Germline lookup yields CDR1 MGHRA and CDR2 YSYEKL. The CDR3 protein is CASSLRDRALNTEAFF. The CDR3 DNA is TGCGCCAGCAGCCTCCGGGACAGGGCCTTAAACACTGAAGCTTTCTTT.

The chain recombines TRBV7-3 with TRBJ2-2; possible D gene TRBD1, 7 bases. V was cut by 0 bases and J by 3 bases, with 14 bases left in between. This CDR3 contains 17 residues. Germline CDR1 SGHTA, CDR2 FQGTGA. The chain's CDR3 is CASSLTWTGGDTGELFF. CDR3 bases: TGTGCCAGCAGCTTAACGTGGACAGGAGGGGACACCGGGGAGCTGTTTTTT.

This clonotype was seen a few times. V usage is TRBV2 and J usage is TRBJ2-7, with D possibly called TRBD1 or TRBD2 (5 bases each). The CDR3 is 16 amino acids. Germline V gene data show CDR1 as SNHLY and CDR2 as FYNNEI. V was trimmed by 0 bases and J by 0 bases, leaving 12 bases between them. The CDR3 loop is CASSEAWDASSYEQYF. CDR3 in DNA: TGTGCCAGCAGTGAAGCCTGGGACGCAAGCTCCTACGAGCAGTACTTC.

The V and J genes are TRBV4-1 and TRBJ2-5; TRBD2 matches at 10 bases. J was trimmed by 1 base and V by 5 bases; bases with no gene match: 10. The CDR3 is made up of 17 amino acids. CDR1 is MGHRA and CDR2 is YSYEKL in the germline V gene. The DNA for the CDR3 is TGCGCCAGCAGCATAGGACTAGCGGCCTCTATCCAAGAGACCCAGTACTTC. Translation: CASSIGLAASIQETQYF.

The rearrangement joins TRBV6-1 to TRBJ2-3; the match to TRBD2 covers 7 bases. The CDR3 spans 15 residues. With V trimmed by 7 bases and J by 4 bases, 11 bases remained unmatched. Germline V lookup: CDR1 MNHNS, CDR2 SASEGT. The CDR3 DNA follows: TGTGCCAGCACCCCCACTAGCGAGGAGTCAGATACGCAGTATTTT. Translating it yields CASTPTSEESDTQYF.

The V gene is TRBV11-1, the J gene TRBJ2-5; 10 bases match TRBD2. CDR1 and CDR2 (germline): SGHAT, FQDESV (reference sequence). CDR3 length equals 15 residues. V trimming: 4 bases; J trimming: 4 bases; junction bases outside the gene matches: 6. The CDR3 bases are TGTGCCAGCAGCTCAAGCGGGAGGGCCACAGAGACCCAGTACTTC. Protein: CASSSSGRATETQYF. Looking up the rest from reference TRBV11-1 and TRBJ2-5 gives the full variable domain: EAEVAQSPRYKITEKSQAVAFWCDPISGHATLYWYRQILGQGPELLVQFQDESVVDDSQLPKDRFSAERLKGVDSTLKIQPAELGDSAMYLCASSSSGRATETQYFGPGTRLLVL.

This clonotype was counted ten times or more. The chain links TRBV29-1 to TRBJ2-1; D possibly matches TRBD1 or TRBD2 (9 bases each). The CDR3 loop spans 17 amino acids. V lost 8 bases to trimming and J lost 5 bases, with 28 bases between them. CDR1 is SQVTM and CDR2 is ANQGSEA in the germline V gene. The chain's CDR3 is CSSLQGAVGLADNEQFF. In DNA form, the CDR3 reads TGCAGCTCATTACAGGGGGCTGTGGGACTAGCAGACAATGAGCAGTTCTTC.

This clonotype was observed a handful of times. The chain carries TRBV5-1 and TRBJ2-5, with TRBD1 matching 10 bases. CDR3 size: 20 residues. V gave up 4 bases and J gave up 0 bases; unmatched junction bases: 18. Per germline, CDR1 SGHRS and CDR2 YFSETQ. The CDR3 DNA sequence: TGCGCCAGCAGCCGGGACAGGGGCGCCCCCTCCTCTTCGTACCAAGAGACCCAGTACTTC. This translates into CASSRDRGAPSSSYQETQYF.

This clonotype was counted between two and nine times. The chain combines TRBV10-3 with TRBJ2-1; TRBD2 matches at 12 bases. Germline loops: CDR1 ENHRY, CDR2 SYGVKD. The CDR3 contains 14 residues. The V gene end was trimmed by 4 bases and the J gene end by 7 bases; junction bases not matched to a gene: 2. The CDR3 sequence: CAISAGTSGNEQFF. As DNA, the CDR3 is TGTGCCATCAGTGCAGGGACTAGCGGGAATGAGCAGTTCTTC.

This clonotype was seen at least ten times. This sequence joins TRBV5-1 and TRBJ2-1; 8 bases line up with TRBD1. The J segment lost 3 bases and the V segment lost 4 bases, leaving 3 bases of the junction unmatched. This CDR3 comprises 14 residues. Germline values: CDR1 SGHRS, CDR2 YFSETQ. CDR3 sequence: CASSPGQGYNEQFF. DNA of the CDR3: TGCGCCAGCAGCCCCGGACAGGGCTACAATGAGCAGTTCTTC.

The chain combines TRBV20-1 with TRBJ2-7; TRBD1 matches at 7 bases. This CDR3 region has 16 residues. Trimming cost V 0 bases and J 4 bases; bases outside gene matches: 12. Germline V gene lookup returns CDR1 DFQATT and CDR2 SNEGSKA (reference sequence). CDR3: CSARDWLLGGQYEQYF. DNA of the CDR3: TGCAGTGCTAGAGATTGGCTTTTAGGGGGCCAGTACGAGCAGTACTTC.

The V call is TRBV25-1, the J call TRBJ2-1; no reliable D call. This CDR3 is 13 amino acids long. The germline V gene encodes CDR1 MGHDK and CDR2 SYGVNS. Trimming removed 3 bases from V and 4 bases from J, with 7 bases in between. The CDR3 is CASSDGLYNEQFF. The CDR3 DNA reads TGTGCCAGCAGTGACGGCCTTTACAATGAGCAGTTCTTC. The full variable domain, rest sourced from reference TRBV25-1 and TRBJ2-1, is EADIYQTPRYLVIGTGKKITLECSQTMGHDKMYWYQQDPGMELHLIHYSYGVNSTEKGDLSSESTVSRIRTEHFPLTLESARPSHTSQYLCASSDGLYNEQFFGPGTRLTVL.

About this clonotype: At one boundary the junction diverges from the germline segment, which might be a read error. The genes are TRBV7-9 and TRBJ2-7; D unclear. Germline assignment: CDR1 SEHNR and CDR2 FQNEAQ (reference sequence). CDR3 length: 14 residues. For the CDR3, the DNA is TGTGCCAGCAGCTTTACGACGAATTCCTACGAGCAATACTTC. It encodes CASSFTTNSYEQYF.

This clonotype was picked up one time. This could be a read error, since a much larger clone is one nucleotide away. The CDR3 does not end in the conserved phenylalanine or tryptophan, so this is likely a read error. This chain joins TRBV5-1 and TRBJ2-2, with D maybe TRBD2 (6 bases). Germline values: CDR1 SGHRS, CDR2 YFSETQ. CDR3 length: 14 residues. The ends were cut back, 0 bases at V and 6 bases at J, with 9 bases in the middle. CDR3 sequence: CASSLDWRAGELFV. CDR3 in DNA: TGCGCCAGCAGCTTGGACTGGAGGGCCGGGGAGCTGTTTGTT.